This TCR beta chain emerged from a study of blood T cell repertoires in COVID-19. Study overall: Researchers got acute and convalescent COVID-19 samples from the United States, Italy and Spain. PBMCs, B-cell-depleted T cells, or T cells were the source of the cDNA or gDNA that made up the material.

In the original analysis: Amplification of reference gene primers was used by the study to estimate nucleated cell counts. Profiled with immunoSEQ multiplex PCR; TCRdb holds only in-frame clones, not every one. Clone size and V and J calls were adopted from that table, with D and trimming inferred from the DNA. The sample yields fewer than 450,000 clones, around 91% seen once. This clonotype originated in a woman aged 18 to 35 who had recovered from COVID-19. Sequenced input: peripheral blood.

CDR3 DNA: TGCAGTGCTAGTCGGCTAGCGGGAATTTCCTACAATGAGCAGTTCTTC. Protein product: CSASRLAGISYNEQFF. The chain joins TRBV20-1 to TRBJ2-1, with TRBD2 identical over 9 bases. V lost 3 bases to trimming and J lost 1 base; unmatched junction nucleotides: 7. Germline V gene lookup returns CDR1 DFQATT and CDR2 SNEGSKA (reference sequence). The CDR3 runs to 16 residues.